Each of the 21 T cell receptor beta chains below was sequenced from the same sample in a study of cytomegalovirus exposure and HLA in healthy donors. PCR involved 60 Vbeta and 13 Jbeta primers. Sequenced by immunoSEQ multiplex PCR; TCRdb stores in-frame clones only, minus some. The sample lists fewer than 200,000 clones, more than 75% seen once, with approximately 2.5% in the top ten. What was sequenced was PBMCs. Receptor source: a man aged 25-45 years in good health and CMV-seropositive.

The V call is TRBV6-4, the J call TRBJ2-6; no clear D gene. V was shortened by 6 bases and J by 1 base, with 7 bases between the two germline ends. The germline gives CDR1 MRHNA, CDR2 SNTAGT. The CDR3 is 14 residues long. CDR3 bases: TGTGCCAGCAGCCTAAATTCTGGGGCCAACGTCCTGACTTTC. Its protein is CASSLNSGANVLTF.

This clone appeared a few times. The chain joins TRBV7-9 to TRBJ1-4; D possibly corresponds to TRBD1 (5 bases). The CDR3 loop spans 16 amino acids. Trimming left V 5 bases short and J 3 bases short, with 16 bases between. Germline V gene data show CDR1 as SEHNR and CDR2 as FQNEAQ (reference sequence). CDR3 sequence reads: CASSPAGTWANEKLFF. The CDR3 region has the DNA TGTGCCAGCAGCCCAGCGGGGACCTGGGCTAATGAAAAACTGTTTTTT.

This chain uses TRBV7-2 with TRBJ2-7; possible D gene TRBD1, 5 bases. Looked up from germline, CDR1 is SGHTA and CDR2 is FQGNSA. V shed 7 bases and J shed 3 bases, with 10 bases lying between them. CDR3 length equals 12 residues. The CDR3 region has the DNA TGTGCCAGCACCCTAAGGGGCTACGAGCAGTACTTC. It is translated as CASTLRGYEQYF.

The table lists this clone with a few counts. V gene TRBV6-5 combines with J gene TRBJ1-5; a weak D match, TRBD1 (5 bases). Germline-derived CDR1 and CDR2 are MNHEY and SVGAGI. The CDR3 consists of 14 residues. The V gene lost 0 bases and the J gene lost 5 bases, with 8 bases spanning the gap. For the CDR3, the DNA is TGTGCCAGCAGTTACTCAGACAGCTATCAGCCCCAGCATTTT. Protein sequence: CASSYSDSYQPQHF.

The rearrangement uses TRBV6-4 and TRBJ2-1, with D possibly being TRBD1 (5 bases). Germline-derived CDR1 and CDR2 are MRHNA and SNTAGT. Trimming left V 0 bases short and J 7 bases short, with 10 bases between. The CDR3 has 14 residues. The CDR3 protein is CASSDSSRDNEQFF. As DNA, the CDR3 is TGTGCCAGCAGTGACTCGAGCAGGGATAATGAGCAGTTCTTC.

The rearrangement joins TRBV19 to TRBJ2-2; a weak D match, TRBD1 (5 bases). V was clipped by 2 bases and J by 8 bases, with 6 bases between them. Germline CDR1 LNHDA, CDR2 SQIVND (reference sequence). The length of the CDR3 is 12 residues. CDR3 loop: CASSIKGGELFF. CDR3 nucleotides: TGTGCCAGTAGTATAAAGGGGGGGGAGCTGTTTTTT.

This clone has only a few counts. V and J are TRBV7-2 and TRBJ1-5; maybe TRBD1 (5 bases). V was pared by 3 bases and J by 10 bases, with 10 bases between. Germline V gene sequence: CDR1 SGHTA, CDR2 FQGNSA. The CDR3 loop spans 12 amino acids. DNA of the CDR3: TGTGCCAGCAGCTTTTTGGGGCTCCCCCAGCATTTT. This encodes CASSFLGLPQHF.

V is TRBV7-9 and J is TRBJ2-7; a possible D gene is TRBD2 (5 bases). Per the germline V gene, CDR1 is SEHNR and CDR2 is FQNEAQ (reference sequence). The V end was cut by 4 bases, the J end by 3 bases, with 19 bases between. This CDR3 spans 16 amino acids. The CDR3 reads CASSSESDGEYYEQYF. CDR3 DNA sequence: TGTGCCAGCAGCTCCGAGTCGGACGGGGAGTACTACGAGCAGTACTTC.

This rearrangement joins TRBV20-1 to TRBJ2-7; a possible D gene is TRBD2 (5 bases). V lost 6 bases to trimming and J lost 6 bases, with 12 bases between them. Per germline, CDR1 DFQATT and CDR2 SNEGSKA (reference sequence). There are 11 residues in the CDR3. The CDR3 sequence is CSALGSSEQYF. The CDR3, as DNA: TGCAGTGCCCTGGGGAGTAGCGAGCAGTACTTC.

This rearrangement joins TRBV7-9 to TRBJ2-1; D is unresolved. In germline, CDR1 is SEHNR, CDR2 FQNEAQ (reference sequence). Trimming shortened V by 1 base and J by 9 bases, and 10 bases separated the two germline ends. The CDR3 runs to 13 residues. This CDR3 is CASSLGFFGEQFF. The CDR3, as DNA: TGTGCCAGCAGCTTAGGATTCTTCGGTGAGCAGTTCTTC.

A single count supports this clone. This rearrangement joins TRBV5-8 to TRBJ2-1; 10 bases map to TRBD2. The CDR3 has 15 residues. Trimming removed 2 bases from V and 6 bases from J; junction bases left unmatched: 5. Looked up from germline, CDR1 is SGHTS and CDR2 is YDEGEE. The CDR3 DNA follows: TGTGCCAGCAGCTTCTTAGCGGGAGGAGTCAATGAGCAGTTCTTC. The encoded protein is CASSFLAGGVNEQFF.

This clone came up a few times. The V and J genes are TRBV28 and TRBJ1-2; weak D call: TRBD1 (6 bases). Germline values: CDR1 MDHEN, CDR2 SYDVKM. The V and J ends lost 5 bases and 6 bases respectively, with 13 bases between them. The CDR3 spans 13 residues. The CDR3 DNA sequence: TGTGCCAGCAGTAATCCTGGGGGCGATGGCTACACCTTC. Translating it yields CASSNPGGDGYTF.

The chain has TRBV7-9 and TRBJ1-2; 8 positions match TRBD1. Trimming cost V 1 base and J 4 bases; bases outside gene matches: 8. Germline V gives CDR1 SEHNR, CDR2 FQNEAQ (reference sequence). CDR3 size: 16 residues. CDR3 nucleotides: TGTGCCAGCAGCTTAGGAGGACAGGGAAGGATCTATGGCTACACCTTC. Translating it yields CASSLGGQGRIYGYTF.

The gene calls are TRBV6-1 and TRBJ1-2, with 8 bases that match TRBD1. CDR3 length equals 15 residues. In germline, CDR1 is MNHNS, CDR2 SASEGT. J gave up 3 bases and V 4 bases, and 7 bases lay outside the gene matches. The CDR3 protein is CASSVDRGRDYGYTF. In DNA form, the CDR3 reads TGTGCCAGCAGTGTAGACAGGGGAAGGGACTATGGCTACACCTTC.

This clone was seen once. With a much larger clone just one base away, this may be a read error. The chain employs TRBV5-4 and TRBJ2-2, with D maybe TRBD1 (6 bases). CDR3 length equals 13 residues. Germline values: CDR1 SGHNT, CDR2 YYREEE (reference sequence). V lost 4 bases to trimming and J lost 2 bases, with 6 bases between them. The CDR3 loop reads CASSGTNTGELFF. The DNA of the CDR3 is TGTGCCAGCAGCGGGACAAACACCGGGGAGCTGTTTTTT.

The CDR3 DNA is TGCAGCGTTGTTGGGACAGGGGGCTTTCAAGAGACCCAGTACTTC. Its translation is CSVVGTGGFQETQYF. The chain has TRBV29-1 and TRBJ2-5; 12 bases are a match to TRBD1. CDR3 size: 15 residues. CDR1 and CDR2 from the germline V gene are SQVTM and ANQGSEA. V dropped 4 bases and J dropped 2; count of bases not matched to a gene: 5.

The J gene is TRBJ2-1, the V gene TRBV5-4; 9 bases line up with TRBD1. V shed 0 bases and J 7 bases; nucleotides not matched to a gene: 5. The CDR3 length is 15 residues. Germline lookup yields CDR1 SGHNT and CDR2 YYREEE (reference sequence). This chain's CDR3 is CASSLDRGRPNEQFF. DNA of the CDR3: TGTGCCAGCAGCTTGGACAGGGGGCGGCCTAATGAGCAGTTCTTC. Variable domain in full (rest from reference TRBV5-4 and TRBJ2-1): ETGVTQSPTHLIKTRGQQVTLRCSSQSGHNTVSWYQQALGQGPQFIFQYYREEENGRGNFPPRFSGLQFPNYSSELNVNALELDDSALYLCASSLDRGRPNEQFFGPGTRLTVL.

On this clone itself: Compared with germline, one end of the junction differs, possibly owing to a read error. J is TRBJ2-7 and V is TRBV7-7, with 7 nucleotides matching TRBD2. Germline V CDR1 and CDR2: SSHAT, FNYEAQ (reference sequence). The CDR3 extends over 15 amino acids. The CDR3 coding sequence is TGTGCTAGCAGCTTAGGGGCGGGAGCCCCCTACGAGCAGTACTTC. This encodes CASSLGAGAPYEQYF.

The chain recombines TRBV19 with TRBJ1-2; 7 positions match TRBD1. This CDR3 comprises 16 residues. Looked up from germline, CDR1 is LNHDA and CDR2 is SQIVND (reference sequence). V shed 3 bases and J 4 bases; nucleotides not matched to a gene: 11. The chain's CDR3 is CASSIGPGGITYGYTF. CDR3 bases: TGTGCCAGTAGTATTGGCCCAGGGGGAATAACCTATGGCTACACCTTC.

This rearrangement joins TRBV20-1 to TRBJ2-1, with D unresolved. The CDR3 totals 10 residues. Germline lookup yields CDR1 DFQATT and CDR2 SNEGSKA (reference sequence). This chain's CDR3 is CSTHRNEQFF. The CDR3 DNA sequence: TGCAGCACCCACCGGAATGAGCAGTTCTTC.

CDR3 sequence reads: CASSQDRGPYEQYV. Written as DNA, the CDR3 is TGTGCCAGCAGCCAAGACAGGGGGCCCTACGAGCAGTACGTC. The chain carries TRBV7-8 and TRBJ2-7; 10 bases fit TRBD1. From germline, CDR1 is SGHVS and CDR2 FQNEAQ. V trimming: 5 bases; J trimming: 2 bases; junction bases outside the gene matches: 3. The CDR3 consists of 14 residues.